This T cell receptor (beta chain) stems from a study of human CD8 memory T cell subsets. Study findings and constraints: Estimates computed with Chao1 suggested greater diversity in stem-like memory T cells than in precursor exhausted T cells. Similarly high diversity marked stem-like memory and precursor exhausted T cells, unlike effector memory cells.

The CDR3 totals 15 residues. Germline CDR1 and CDR2: SGHVS and FNYEAQ. Considering frequency, this clonotype is medium-sized (0.01 to 0.1%). Its antigen is unknown. Researchers made TCR beta libraries via UMI-labeled 5' RACE. TCRdb re-called the 5' RACE reads and catalogs CDR3 proteins one per entry, DNA excluded. This sample contains 5,000 to 6,500 distinct CDR3 sequences. Classification as TPEX applied to CCR7+ PD-1+ TIGIT+ early memory CD8+ T cells bearing exhausted-like traits. Negative magnetic separation enriched total CD8+ T cells. This clonotype was sampled from a human donor in good health. Sequencing was carried out using CD8+ T cells from PBMCs. This chain links TRBV7-6 with TRBJ2-1; the D gene TCRdb calls, TRBD1, cannot be checked with no DNA. CDR3 residues: CASSSSTGILNEQFF.